This T cell receptor (beta chain) appears in the sequencing data of a study of beta chain features in type 1 diabetes. Regarding the study as a whole: Shortening that was moderate but significant affected the TCRB CDR3s of Type 1 diabetes patients in all four CD4+ subsets.

Looked up from germline, CDR1 is MDHEN and CDR2 is SYDVKM. This CDR3 comprises 17 residues. At least ten counts were recorded for this clone. Its antigen is undetermined. At one end, the junction sequence differs from germline, possibly due to a read error. Sequencing targeted expressed TCRB transcripts, as all isolated RNA had been reverse transcribed. Measured with immunoSEQ multiplex PCR; TCRdb has only the in-frame clones, and not every one. This sample has more than 300,000 clones, with around 9.6% found just once. Sequenced material: central memory CD4+ T cells from blood. J is TRBJ2-4 and V is TRBV28; 9 bases line up with TRBD2. The clonotype originates from a man aged 30 to 39 with type 1 diabetes. The CDR3 bases are TGTGCCAGCAGTTTAGAGTCGGGTAGCGGGAGAAGAGGGCGAATACGCTTC. Translated, it gives CASSLESGSGRRGRIRF.